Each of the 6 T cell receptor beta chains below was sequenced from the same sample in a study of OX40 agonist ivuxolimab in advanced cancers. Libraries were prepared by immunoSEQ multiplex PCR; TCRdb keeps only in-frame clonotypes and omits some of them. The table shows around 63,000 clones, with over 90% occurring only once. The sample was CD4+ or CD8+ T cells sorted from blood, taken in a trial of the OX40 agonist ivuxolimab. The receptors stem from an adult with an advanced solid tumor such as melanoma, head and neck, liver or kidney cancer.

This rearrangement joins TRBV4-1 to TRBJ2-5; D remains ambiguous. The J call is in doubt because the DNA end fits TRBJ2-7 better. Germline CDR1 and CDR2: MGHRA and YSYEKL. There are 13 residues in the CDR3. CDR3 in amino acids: CASSPSGTYEQYF. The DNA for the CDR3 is TGCGCCAGCAGCCCCTCAGGAACCTACGAGCAGTACTTC.

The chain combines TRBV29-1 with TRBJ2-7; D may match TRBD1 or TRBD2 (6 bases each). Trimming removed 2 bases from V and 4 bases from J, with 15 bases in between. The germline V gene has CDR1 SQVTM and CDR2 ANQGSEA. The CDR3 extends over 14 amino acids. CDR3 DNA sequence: TGCAGCGTTGAATGGCCAGGGGAGGCTTACGAGCAGTACTTC. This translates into CSVEWPGEAYEQYF.

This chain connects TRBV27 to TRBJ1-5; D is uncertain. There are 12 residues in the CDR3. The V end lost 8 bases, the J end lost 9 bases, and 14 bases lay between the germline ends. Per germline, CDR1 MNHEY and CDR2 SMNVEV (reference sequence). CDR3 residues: CASGNNRGPQHF. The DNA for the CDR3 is TGTGCCAGCGGTAATAACCGAGGGCCCCAGCATTTT.

The CDR3 DNA reads as TGTGCCAGCAGCCGGACAGTCCAAGGAATCGGGAACGGGAATGAGCAGTTCTTC. The encoded protein is CASSRTVQGIGNGNEQFF. This chain links TRBV28 with TRBJ2-1; a possible D gene is TRBD1 (6 bases). Germline V gene data show CDR1 as MDHEN and CDR2 as SYDVKM. This CDR3 has 18 amino acids. Trimming took off 6 bases at V and 7 bases at J, with 28 bases between the two ends.

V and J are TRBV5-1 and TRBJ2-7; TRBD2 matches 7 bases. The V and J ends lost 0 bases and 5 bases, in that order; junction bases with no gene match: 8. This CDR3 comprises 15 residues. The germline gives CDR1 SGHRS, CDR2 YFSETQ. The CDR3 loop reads CASSLAPRGVDEQYF. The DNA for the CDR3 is TGCGCCAGCAGCTTGGCCCCCCGGGGGGTCGACGAGCAGTACTTC.

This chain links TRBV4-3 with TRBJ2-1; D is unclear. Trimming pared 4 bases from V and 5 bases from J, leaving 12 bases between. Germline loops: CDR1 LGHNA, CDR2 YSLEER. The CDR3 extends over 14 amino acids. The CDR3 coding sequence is TGCGCCAGCAGCCCCAGGAGAGTGGACAATGAGCAGTTCTTC. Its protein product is CASSPRRVDNEQFF.